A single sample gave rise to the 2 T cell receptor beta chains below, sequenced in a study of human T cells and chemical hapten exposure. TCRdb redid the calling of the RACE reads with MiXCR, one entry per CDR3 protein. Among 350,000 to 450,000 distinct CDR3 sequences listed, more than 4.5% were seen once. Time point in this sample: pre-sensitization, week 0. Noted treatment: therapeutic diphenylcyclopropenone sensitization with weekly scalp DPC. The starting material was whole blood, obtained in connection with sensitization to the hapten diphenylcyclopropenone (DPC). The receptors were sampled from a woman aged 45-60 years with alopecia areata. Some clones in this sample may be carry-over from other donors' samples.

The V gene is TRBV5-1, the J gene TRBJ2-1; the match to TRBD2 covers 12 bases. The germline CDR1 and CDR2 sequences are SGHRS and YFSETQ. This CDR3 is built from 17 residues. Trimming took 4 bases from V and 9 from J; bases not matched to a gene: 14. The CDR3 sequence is CASSPRTSGALLGEQFF. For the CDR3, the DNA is TGCGCCAGCAGCCCTAGGACTAGCGGGGCCCTACTGGGTGAGCAGTTCTTC.

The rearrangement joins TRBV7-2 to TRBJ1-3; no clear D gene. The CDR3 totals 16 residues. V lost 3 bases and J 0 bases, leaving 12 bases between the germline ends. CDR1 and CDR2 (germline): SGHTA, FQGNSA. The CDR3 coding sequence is TGTGCCAGCAGCTTGTCCGGCGTTCGCTCTGGAAACACCATATATTTT. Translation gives CASSLSGVRSGNTIYF.